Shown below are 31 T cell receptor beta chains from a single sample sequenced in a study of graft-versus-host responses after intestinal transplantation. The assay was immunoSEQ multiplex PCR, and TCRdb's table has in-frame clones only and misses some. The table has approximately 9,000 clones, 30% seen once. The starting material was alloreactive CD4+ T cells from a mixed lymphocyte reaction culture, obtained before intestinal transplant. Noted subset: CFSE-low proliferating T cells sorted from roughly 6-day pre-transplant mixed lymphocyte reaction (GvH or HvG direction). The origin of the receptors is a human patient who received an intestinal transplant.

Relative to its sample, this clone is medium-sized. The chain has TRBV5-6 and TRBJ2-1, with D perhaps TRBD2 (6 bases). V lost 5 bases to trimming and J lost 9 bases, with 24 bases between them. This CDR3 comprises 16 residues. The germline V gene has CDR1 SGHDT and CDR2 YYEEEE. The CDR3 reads CASSSPRPPDSGEQFF. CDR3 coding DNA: TGTGCCAGCAGTTCCCCCCGGCCGCCGGATAGCGGTGAGCAGTTCTTC.

The chain's CDR3 is CASSPTTSGAPDEQFF. The CDR3 DNA is TGTGCCAGCAGCCCGACGACTAGCGGGGCCCCCGATGAGCAGTTCTTC. The chain recombines TRBV7-9 with TRBJ2-1, with 11 bases lining up with TRBD2. J gave up 8 bases and V 5 bases, and 11 bases lay outside the gene matches. The CDR3 runs 16 residues. Germline loops: CDR1 SEHNR, CDR2 FQNEAQ (reference sequence).

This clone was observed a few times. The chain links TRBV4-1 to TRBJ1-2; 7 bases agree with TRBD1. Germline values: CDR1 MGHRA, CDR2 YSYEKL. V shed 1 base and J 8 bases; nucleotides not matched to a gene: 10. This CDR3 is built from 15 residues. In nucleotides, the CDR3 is TGCGCCAGCAGCCAAGGGTTGGAGGGGGCGCAAGGCTACACCTTC. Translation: CASSQGLEGAQGYTF.

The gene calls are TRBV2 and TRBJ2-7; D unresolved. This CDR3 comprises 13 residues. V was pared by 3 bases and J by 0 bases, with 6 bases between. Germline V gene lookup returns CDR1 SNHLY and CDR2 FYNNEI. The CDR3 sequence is CASSDPSSYEQYF. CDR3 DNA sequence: TGTGCCAGCAGTGACCCGAGCTCCTACGAGCAGTACTTC.

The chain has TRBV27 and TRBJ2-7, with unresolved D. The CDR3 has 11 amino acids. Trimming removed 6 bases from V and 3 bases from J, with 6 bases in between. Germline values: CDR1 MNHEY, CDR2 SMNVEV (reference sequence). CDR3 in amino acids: CASSAGYEQYF. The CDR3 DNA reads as TGTGCCAGCAGCGCCGGCTACGAGCAGTACTTC.

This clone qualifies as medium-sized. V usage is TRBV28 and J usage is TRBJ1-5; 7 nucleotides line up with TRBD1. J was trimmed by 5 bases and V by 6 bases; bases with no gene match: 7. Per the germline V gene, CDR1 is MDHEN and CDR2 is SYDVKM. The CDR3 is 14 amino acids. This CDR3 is CASRRNRGYQPQHF. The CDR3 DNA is TGTGCCAGCAGGCGCAACAGGGGCTATCAGCCCCAGCATTTT.

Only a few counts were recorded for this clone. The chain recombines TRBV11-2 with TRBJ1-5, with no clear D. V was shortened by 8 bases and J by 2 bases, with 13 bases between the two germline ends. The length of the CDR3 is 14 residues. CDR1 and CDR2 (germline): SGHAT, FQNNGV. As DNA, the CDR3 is TGTGCCAGCTCCCAAGGGCTAGGCAATCAGCCCCAGCATTTT. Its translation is CASSQGLGNQPQHF.

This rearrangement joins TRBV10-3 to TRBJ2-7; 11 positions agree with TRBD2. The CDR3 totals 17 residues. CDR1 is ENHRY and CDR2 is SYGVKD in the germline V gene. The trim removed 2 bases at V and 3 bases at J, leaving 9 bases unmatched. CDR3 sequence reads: CAISEGGTSGVIYEQYF. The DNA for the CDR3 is TGTGCCATCAGTGAGGGAGGGACTAGCGGAGTTATCTACGAGCAGTACTTC.

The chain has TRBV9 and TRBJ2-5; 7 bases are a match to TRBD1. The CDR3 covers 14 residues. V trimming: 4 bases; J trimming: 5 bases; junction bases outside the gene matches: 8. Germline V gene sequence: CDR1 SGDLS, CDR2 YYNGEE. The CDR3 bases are TGTGCCAGCAGCTCGGGACAGCATCTCGAGACCCAGTACTTC. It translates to CASSSGQHLETQYF.

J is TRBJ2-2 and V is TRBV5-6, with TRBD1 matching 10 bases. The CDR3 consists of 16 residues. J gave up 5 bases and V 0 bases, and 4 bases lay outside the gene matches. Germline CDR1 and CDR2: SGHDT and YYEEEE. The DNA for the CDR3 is TGTGCCAGCAGCTTGGCGGGACAGGGGTGGACCGGGGAGCTGTTTTTT. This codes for CASSLAGQGWTGELFF.

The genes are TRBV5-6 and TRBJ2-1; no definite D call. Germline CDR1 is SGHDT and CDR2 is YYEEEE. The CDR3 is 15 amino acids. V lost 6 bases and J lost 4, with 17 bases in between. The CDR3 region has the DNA TGTGCCAGCACCCCGTTCCCGGGTGGGTACAATGAGCAGTTCTTC. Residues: CASTPFPGGYNEQFF. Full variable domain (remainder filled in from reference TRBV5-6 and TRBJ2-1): DAGVTQSPTHLIKTRGQQVTLRCSPKSGHDTVSWYQQALGQGPQFIFQYYEEEERQRGNFPDRFSGHQFPNYSSELNVNALLLGDSALYLCASTPFPGGYNEQFFGPGTRLTVL.

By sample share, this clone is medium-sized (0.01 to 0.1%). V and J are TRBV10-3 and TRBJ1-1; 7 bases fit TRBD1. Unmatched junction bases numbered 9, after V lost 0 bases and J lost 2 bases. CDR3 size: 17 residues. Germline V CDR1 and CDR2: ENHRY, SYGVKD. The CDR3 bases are TGTGCCATCAGTGAGTCGGGCACAGGGGAAGGTAACACTGAAGCTTTCTTT. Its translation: CAISESGTGEGNTEAFF.

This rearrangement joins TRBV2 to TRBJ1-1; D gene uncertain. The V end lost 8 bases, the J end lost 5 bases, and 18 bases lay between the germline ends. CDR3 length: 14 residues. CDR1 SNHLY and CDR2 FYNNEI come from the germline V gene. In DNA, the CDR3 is TGTGCCAGCCTAGGATCGGTGGGTTGGACTGAAGCTTTCTTT. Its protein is CASLGSVGWTEAFF.

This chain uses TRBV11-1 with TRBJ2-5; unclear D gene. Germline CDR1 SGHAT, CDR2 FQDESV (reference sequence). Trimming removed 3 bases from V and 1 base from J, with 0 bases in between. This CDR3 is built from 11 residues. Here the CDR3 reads CASSFQETQYF. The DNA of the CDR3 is TGTGCCAGCAGCTTCCAAGAGACCCAGTACTTC.

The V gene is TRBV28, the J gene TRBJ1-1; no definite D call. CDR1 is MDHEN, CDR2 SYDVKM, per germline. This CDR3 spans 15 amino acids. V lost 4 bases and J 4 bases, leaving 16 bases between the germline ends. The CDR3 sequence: CASSSRVPRATEAFF. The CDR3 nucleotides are TGTGCCAGCAGTTCGCGGGTTCCCCGGGCCACTGAAGCTTTCTTT.

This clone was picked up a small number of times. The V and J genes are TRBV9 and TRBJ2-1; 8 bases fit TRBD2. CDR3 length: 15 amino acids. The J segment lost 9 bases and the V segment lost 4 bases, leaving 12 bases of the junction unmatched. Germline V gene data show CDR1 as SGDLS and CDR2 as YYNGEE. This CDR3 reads CASSPRGGEQIEQFF. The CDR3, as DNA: TGTGCCAGCAGCCCTCGGGGGGGGGAGCAAATTGAGCAGTTCTTC. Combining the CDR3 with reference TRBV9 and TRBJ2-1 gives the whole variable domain DSGVTQTPKHLITATGQRVTLRCSPRSGDLSVYWYQQSLDQGLQFLIQYYNGEERAKGNILERFSAQQFPDLHSELNLSSLELGDSALYFCASSPRGGEQIEQFFGPGTRLTVL.

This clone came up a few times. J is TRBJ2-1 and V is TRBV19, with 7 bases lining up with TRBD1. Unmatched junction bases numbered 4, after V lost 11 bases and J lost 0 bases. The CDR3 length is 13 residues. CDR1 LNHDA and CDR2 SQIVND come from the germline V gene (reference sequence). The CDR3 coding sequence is TGTGCCGCGACAGGGAGCTCCTACAATGAGCAGTTCTTC. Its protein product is CAATGSSYNEQFF.

The CDR3 region has the DNA TGTGCCAGCAGCGACAAGTGGAATGAGCAGTTCTTC. Translating gives CASSDKWNEQFF. The gene calls are TRBV7-8 and TRBJ2-1, with D unclear. The CDR3 is made up of 12 amino acids. The V and J ends lost 5 bases and 7 bases respectively, with 9 bases between them. CDR1 and CDR2 from the germline V gene are SGHVS and FQNEAQ.

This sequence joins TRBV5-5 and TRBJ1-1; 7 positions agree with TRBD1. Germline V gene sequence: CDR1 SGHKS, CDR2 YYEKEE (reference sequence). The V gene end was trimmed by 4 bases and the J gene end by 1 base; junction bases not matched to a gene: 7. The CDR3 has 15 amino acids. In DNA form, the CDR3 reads TGTGCCAGCAGCCAAACCGGACAGGCGAACACTGAAGCTTTCTTT. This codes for CASSQTGQANTEAFF.

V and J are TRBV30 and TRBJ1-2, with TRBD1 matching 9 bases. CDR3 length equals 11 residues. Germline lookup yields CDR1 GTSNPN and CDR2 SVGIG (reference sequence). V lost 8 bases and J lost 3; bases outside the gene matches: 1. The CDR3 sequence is CARDRDYGYTF. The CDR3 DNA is TGTGCCCGGGACAGGGACTATGGCTACACCTTC.

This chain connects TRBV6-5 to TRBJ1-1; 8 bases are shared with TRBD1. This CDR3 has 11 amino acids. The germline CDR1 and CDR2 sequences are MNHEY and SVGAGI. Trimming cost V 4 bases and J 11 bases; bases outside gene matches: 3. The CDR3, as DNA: TGTGCCAGCAGTTTACGACAGGGGGCTTTCTTT. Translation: CASSLRQGAFF.

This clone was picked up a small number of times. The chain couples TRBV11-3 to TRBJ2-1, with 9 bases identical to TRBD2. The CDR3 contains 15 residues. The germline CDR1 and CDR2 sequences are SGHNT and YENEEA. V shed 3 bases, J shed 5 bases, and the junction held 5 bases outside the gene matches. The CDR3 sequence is CASSFSGSINNEQFF. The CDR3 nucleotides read TGTGCCAGCAGCTTTAGCGGGAGTATCAACAATGAGCAGTTCTTC.

The CDR3 here is CASSLTAVGSYNEQFF. DNA for the CDR3: TGTGCCAGCAGTTTAACCGCCGTCGGGTCCTACAATGAGCAGTTCTTC. The chain uses TRBV27 and TRBJ2-1, with D hard to call. Trimming pared 2 bases from V and 1 base from J, leaving 12 bases between. Per the germline V gene, CDR1 is MNHEY and CDR2 is SMNVEV (reference sequence). The CDR3 consists of 16 residues.

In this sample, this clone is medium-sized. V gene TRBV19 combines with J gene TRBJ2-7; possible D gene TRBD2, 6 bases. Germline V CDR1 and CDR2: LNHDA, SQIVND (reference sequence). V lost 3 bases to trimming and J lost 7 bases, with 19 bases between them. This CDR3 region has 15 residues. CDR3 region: CASSMGLTQWKEQYF. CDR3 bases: TGTGCCAGTAGTATGGGACTTACCCAATGGAAGGAGCAGTACTTC. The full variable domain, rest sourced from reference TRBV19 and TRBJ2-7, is DGGITQSPKYLFRKEGQNVTLSCEQNLNHDAMYWYRQDPGQGLRLIYYSQIVNDFQKGDIAEGYSVSREKKESFPLTVTSAQKNPTAFYLCASSMGLTQWKEQYFGPGTRLTVT.

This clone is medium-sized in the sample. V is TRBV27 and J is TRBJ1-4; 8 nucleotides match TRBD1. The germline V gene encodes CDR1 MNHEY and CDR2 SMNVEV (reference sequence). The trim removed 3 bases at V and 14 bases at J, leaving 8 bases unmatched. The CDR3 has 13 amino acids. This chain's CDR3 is CASSFGTGLGLFF. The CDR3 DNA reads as TGTGCCAGCAGTTTCGGGACAGGACTGGGGCTGTTTTTT.

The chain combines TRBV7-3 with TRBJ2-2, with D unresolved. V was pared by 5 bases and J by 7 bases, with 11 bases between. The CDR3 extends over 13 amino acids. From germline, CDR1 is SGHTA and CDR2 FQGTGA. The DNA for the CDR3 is TGTGCCAGCAGCCACACCGGCGGCGGGGAGCTGTTTTTT. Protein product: CASSHTGGGELFF.

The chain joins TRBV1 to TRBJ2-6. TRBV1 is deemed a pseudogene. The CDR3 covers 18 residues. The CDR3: CTSRAYSLCTNRANVLTF. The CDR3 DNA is TGCACCAGCAGAGCATATAGTTTGTGCACAAATCGGGCCAACGTCCTGACTTTC.

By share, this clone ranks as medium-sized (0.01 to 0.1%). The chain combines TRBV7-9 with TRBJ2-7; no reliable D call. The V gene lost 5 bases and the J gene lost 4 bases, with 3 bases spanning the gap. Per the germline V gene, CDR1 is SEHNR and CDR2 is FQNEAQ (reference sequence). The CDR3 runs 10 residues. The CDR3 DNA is TGTGCCAGCAGCGGATACGAGCAGTACTTC. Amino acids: CASSGYEQYF.

Here the CDR3 DNA reads TGTGCCAGCAGCCAAGGGGGCCCCTATAGCAATCAGCCCCAGCATTTT. Protein sequence: CASSQGGPYSNQPQHF. The genes are TRBV27 and TRBJ1-5; TRBD1 aligns across 7 bases. Germline V gene data show CDR1 as MNHEY and CDR2 as SMNVEV (reference sequence). J lost 0 bases, V lost 6 bases, and 8 bases had no gene match. The CDR3 runs 16 residues.

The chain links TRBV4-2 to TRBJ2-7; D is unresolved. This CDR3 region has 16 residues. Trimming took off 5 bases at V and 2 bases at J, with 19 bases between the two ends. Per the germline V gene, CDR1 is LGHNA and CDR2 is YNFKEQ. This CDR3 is CASSLERRGIAYEQYF. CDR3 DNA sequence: TGTGCCAGCAGCTTGGAAAGGCGTGGCATTGCCTACGAGCAGTACTTC.

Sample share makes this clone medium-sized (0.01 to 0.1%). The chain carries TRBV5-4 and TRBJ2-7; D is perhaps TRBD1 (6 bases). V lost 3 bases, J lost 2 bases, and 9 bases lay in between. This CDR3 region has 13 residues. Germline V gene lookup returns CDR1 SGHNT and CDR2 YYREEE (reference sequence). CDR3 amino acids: CASSWGPTYEQYF. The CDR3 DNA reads TGTGCCAGCAGCTGGGGGCCAACCTACGAGCAGTACTTC.